What follows describes a single T cell receptor beta chain. It has no known antigen specificity. No much larger clonotype is one base removed from it; base qualities were not supplied. Using the deep immunoSEQ assay, multiplex PCR amplified TCR CDR3 regions from genomic DNA. Extracted genomic DNA from each cell subset was spread evenly across all wells of several immunoSEQ 96-well plates, with each plate serving as a replicate. For sorted subsets, approximately 0.2 ug of genomic DNA, equivalent to 25,000 to 30,000 T cell genomes, went into each replicate PCR. Purified libraries were measured with a Qubit 3.0 fluorometer, size-checked on a Bioanalyzer 2100, and measured again with the KAPA Library Quantification kit. Every immunoSEQ 96-well plate was sequenced on a dedicated single-read 150-cycle Illumina NextSeq 550 flow cell. For the original study's pipeline: Because the immunoSEQ output included only junctional sequences and no quality scores, the filtering could not be the same as the filtering used for full-length reads. Sequences were annotated with PyIR, a Python wrapper for IgBLAST v1.9, and V/J genes and CDR3 were assigned using IMGT germline references. Reads were filtered out if the reads had weak V/J assignments (E-value above 1e-6), no CDR3, stop codons, out-of-frame junctions, or ambiguous translated residues. A V3J clonotype was defined by an identical inferred V gene, J gene, and CDR3 amino acid sequence. Percentage overlap between repertoires was calculated by dividing the number of shared unique clonotypes by the size of the smaller repertoire. RTK rarefaction, the Chao1 estimator, and Recon v2.1 estimates of unobserved clonotypes were used to assess repertoire richness. Generation probabilities for all TCRbeta clonotypes obtained by the gDNA method from a handful of donors were computed using OLGA. TCRdb took over this immuneACCESS table, retaining in-frame rearrangements with V and J assigned. Such tables are incomplete; in checked studies, under half of the missing clones stem from an unresolved V gene, and the remainder is unexplained. That table gives V, J and clone size, and the DNA gave D and trimming. The sample table records 1,500,000 or so clones; 95% to 97% of these occur just once. The ten most abundant clones make up about 1.2% of the sample.

The data originate from a study of shared clonotypes between healthy human individuals (dated by TCRdb to the early 2020s). As for the study more broadly: The cohort comprised two women and a few men aged 18 to 49 years. Per donor, three plates each were used for CD4 naive and CD4 memory, two for CD8 naive, and one for CD8 memory. The study deeply sequenced blood TCR repertoires of about 5 healthy adults to estimate repertoire size and the extent of clonotype sharing between individuals. To increase sequencing depth and limit assay-specific biases, different laboratories used diverse techniques to prepare libraries and sequence TCR repertoires. Between about 0.8 and 9 billion PBMCs per donor were obtained by leukapheresis. The research as a whole found: Because the study included a small number of donors, the genetic and exposure-history diversity represented was limited. Sampling was limited to blood, and TCR repertoires in tissue likely differ from TCR repertoires in blood. Incomplete sequencing was indicated by rarefaction of sorted-subset datasets, despite the large sequencing depth. Higher generation probabilities were observed for clonotypes shared by all four sorted-subset donors than for non-shared clonotypes. Pairwise subsampling led to the expectation that sequencing depth would affect the degree of clonotype sharing among donors. Larger estimated clonotype richness was generally found for naive subsets than for memory subsets. Sharing across a handful of donors was observed for roughly 5.4% of naive CD4, about 3.2% of naive CD8, over 2% of memory CD4, and roughly 0.4% of memory CD8 clonotypes.

Healthy HIV-negative adults with no recently reported acute infections or vaccinations were included as donors. Every donor was a Caucasian adult living in Nashville, Tennessee, USA. CD4+ T cells were enriched by magnetic negative selection; naive cells were then positively selected on CD45RA, and the negative fraction formed the memory subset. After blood collection by leukapheresis, PBMCs were isolated using Ficoll-Histopaque density gradient centrifugation and then cryopreserved in the vapor phase of liquid nitrogen. Analytical flow cytometry was used to check the purity and quantity of every magnetically sorted T cell population. Each sorted fraction had its genomic DNA isolated and then quantified by UV absorbance on a Nanodrop 2000c. Sequenced material: naive CD4+ T cells sorted from blood. Read against the paper, the sample's cell subset or site label means: CD45RA+ positively selected. The source of this sequence is a man aged 30-40 years in good health.

The CDR3 corresponds to CASTLPADTQYF. The nucleotides read TGTGCCAGCACCCTCCCCGCTGATACGCAGTATTTT. The chain is made from TRBV6-6 and TRBJ2-3; the D gene remains uncertain. The germline V gene (reference sequence) provides CDR1 MNHNY and CDR2 SVGAGI. The CDR3 spans 12 residues, from the cysteine through the phenylalanine. The DNA shown is the 36-base CDR3, in frame from base 1. At the junction V is shortened by 7 bases and J by 6 bases, with 11 bases in between.